This T cell receptor beta chain is drawn from a study of blood T cell repertoires in COVID-19. Study overall: The cDNA or gDNA used as material had been derived from T cells, B-cell-depleted T cells, or PBMCs.

In germline, CDR1 is MGHRA, CDR2 YSYEKL. The CDR3 is made up of 13 amino acids. A remark on this clone: A junction boundary mismatches the germline segment, possibly from a read error.

Using immunoSEQ multiplex PCR, the repertoire was profiled, and TCRdb retains in-frame clones only, with some absent. Here the sample spans 150,000 to 200,000 clones, 85% to 90% being singletons. The specimen was peripheral blood. The chain joins TRBV4-1 to TRBJ2-7, with 11 bases that match TRBD2. This receptor was identified in a person aged 70 to 79 with COVID-19, enrolled during active disease. The CDR3 coding sequence is TGCGCCAGCAGCCAAGTTCTAGCGGGGGGCTGGAACTTC. Amino acid sequence: CASSQVLAGGWNF.